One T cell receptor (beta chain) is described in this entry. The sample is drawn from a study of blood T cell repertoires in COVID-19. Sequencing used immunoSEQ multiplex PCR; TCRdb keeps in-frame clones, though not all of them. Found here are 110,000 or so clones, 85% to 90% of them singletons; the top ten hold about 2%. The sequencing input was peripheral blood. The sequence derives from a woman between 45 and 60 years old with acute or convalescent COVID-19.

The CDR3 DNA sequence: TGTGCCAGCAGCCTTAACTATTCACCCCTCCACTTT. Its translation is CASSLNYSPLHF. This rearrangement joins TRBV11-2 to TRBJ1-6; D is undetermined. The germline CDR1 and CDR2 sequences are SGHAT and FQNNGV. The CDR3 consists of 12 residues. V was clipped by 5 bases and J by 8 bases, with 7 bases between them.